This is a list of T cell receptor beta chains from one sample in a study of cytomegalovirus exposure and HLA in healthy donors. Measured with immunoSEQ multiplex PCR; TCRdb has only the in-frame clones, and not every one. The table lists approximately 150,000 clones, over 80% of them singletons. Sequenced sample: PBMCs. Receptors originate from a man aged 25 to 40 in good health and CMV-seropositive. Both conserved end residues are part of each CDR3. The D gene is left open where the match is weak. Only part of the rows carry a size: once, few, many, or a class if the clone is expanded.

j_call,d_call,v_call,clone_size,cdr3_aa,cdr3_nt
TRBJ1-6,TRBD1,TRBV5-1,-,CASSLYRDRLNSPLHF,TGCGCCAGCAGCTTGTACCGGGACAGACTTAATTCACCCCTCCACTTT
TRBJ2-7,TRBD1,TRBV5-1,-,CASRKPGQGLYEQYF,TGCGCCAGCAGAAAACCGGGACAGGGGCTGTACGAGCAGTACTTC
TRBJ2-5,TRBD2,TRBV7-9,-,CASSRGGAETQYF,TGTGCCAGCAGCCGCGGGGGGGCTGAGACCCAGTACTTC
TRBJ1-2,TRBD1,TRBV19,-,CASSRQGHYGYTF,TGTGCCAGTAGTCGACAGGGGCACTATGGCTACACCTTC
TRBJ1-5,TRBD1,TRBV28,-,CASSYDRVNQPQHF,TGTGCCAGCAGTTATGACAGGGTCAATCAGCCCCAGCATTTT
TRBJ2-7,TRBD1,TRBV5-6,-,CASNIDRGRDEQYF,TGTGCCAGCAACATTGACAGGGGAAGGGACGAGCAGTACTTC
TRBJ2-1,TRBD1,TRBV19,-,CASSPSGQGLYNEQFF,TGTGCCAGTAGTCCCTCGGGACAGGGACTCTACAATGAGCAGTTCTTC
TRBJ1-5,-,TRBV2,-,CASSLMGHGGGEAQHF,TGTGCCAGCAGTCTGATGGGACATGGAGGGGGGGAAGCCCAGCATTTT
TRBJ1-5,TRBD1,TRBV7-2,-,CASSLFEGTVGQPQHF,TGTGCCAGCAGCTTGTTTGAAGGGACAGTCGGCCAGCCCCAGCATTTT
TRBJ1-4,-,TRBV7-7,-,CASSRGGGESEKLFF,TGTGCTAGCAGCCGGGGCGGGGGCGAAAGTGAAAAACTGTTTTTT
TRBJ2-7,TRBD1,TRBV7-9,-,CASSLWGQGSSDEQYF,TGTGCCAGCAGCTTATGGGGACAGGGGAGCTCCGACGAGCAGTACTTC
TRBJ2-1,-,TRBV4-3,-,CASSQEAGSGQFF,TGCGCCAGCAGCCAAGAAGCTGGCTCGGGGCAGTTCTTC
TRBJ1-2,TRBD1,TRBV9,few,CASSVGQVGNYGYTF,TGTGCCAGCAGCGTGGGACAGGTCGGTAACTATGGCTACACCTTC
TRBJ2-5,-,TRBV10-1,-,CASSDWGGETQYF,TGCGCCAGCAGTGACTGGGGCGGCGAGACCCAGTACTTC
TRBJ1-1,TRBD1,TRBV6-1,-,CASSENRDRGAFF,TGTGCCAGCAGTGAAAATAGGGACAGGGGAGCTTTCTTT
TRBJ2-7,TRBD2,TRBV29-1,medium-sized,CSVEGGTRYEQYF,TGCAGCGTTGAAGGGGGGACTAGATACGAGCAGTACTTC
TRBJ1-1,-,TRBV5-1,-,CASSLIGESTEAFF,TGCGCCAGCAGCTTAATCGGAGAGAGCACTGAAGCTTTCTTT
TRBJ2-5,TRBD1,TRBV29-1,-,CSGVKGAKETQYF,TGCAGCGGCGTTAAGGGGGCGAAGGAGACCCAGTACTTC
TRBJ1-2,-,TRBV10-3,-,CAIRENRAYGYTF,TGTGCCATCAGGGAGAACAGGGCTTATGGCTACACCTTC
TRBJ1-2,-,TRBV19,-,CASSNLNSGRGGYTF,TGTGCCAGTAGTAATCTAAACAGCGGTAGAGGTGGCTACACCTTC
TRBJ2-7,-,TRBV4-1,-,CASSLRQAYEQYF,TGCGCCAGCAGCCTCAGACAGGCCTACGAGCAGTACTTC
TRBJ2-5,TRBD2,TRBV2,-,CASSPGGRQETQYF,TGTGCCAGCAGCCCCGGGGGGAGGCAAGAGACCCAGTACTTC
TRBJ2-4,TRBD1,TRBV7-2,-,CASSYGQERLYF,TGTGCCAGCAGCTACGGACAGGAGAGGTTGTACTTC
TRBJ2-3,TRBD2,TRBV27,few,CASSLRPTSGATDTQYF,TGTGCCAGCAGTTTACGCCCTACTAGCGGAGCTACAGATACGCAGTATTTT
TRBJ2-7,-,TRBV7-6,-,CASTGGGGPSYEQYF,TGTGCCAGCACGGGGGGCGGGGGCCCCTCCTACGAGCAGTACTTC
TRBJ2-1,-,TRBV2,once,CASDPGQVYNEQFF,TGTGCCAGCGACCCGGGACAAGTCTACAATGAGCAGTTCTTC
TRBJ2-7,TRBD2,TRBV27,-,CASRGLAGAYEQYF,TGTGCCAGCAGGGGACTAGCGGGGGCCTACGAGCAGTACTTC
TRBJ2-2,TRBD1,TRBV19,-,CASTPGVQGVTGELFF,TGTGCCAGTACCCCTGGGGTGCAGGGGGTAACCGGGGAGCTGTTTTTT
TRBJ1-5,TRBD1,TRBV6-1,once,CASSAGTGGSQPQHF,TGTGCCAGCAGTGCCGGGACAGGGGGTTCGCAGCCCCAGCATTTT
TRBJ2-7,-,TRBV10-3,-,CAISESNEQYF,TGTGCCATCAGTGAAAGCAACGAGCAGTACTTC
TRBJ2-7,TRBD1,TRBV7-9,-,CASSLEGDRGLSEQYF,TGTGCCAGCAGCTTAGAAGGAGACAGGGGACTTAGCGAGCAGTACTTC
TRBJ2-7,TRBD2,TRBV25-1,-,CASSEYAAGPSYEQYF,TGTGCCAGCAGTGAATATGCAGCGGGACCCAGCTACGAGCAGTACTTC
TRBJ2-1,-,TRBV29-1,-,CSAGAAFDEQFF,TGCAGCGCCGGCGCGGCCTTCGATGAGCAGTTCTTC
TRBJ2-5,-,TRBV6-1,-,CASRRGLAYQETQYF,TGTGCCAGCAGGCGAGGGCTAGCGTACCAAGAGACCCAGTACTTC
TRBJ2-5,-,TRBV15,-,CATSLGVWETQYF,TGTGCCACCAGCTTAGGAGTGTGGGAGACCCAGTACTTC
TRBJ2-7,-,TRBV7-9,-,CASSLAVRVNEQYF,TGTGCCAGCAGCTTAGCGGTCAGGGTGAACGAGCAGTACTTC
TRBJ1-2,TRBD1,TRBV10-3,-,CAISPGQGDYGYTF,TGTGCCATCAGCCCGGGACAGGGGGACTATGGCTACACCTTC
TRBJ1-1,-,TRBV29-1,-,CSVFGREGVTEAFF,TGCAGCGTTTTCGGTCGAGAGGGGGTCACTGAAGCTTTCTTT
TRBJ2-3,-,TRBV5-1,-,CASSLYSPSTDTQYF,TGCGCCAGCAGCTTATACTCACCGAGCACAGATACGCAGTATTTT
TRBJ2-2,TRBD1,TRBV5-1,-,CASSTGVLNTGELFF,TGCGCCAGCAGTACAGGGGTTCTGAACACCGGGGAGCTGTTTTTT
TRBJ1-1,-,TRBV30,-,CAWSDGNTEAFF,TGTGCCTGGAGTGATGGCAACACTGAAGCTTTCTTT
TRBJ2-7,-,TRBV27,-,CASGRGAIAYEQYF,TGTGCCAGCGGACGGGGGGCCATAGCCTACGAGCAGTACTTC
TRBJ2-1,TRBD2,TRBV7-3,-,CASSLRLAGGNEQFF,TGTGCCAGCAGCCTACGACTAGCGGGGGGCAATGAGCAGTTCTTC
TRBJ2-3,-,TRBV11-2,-,CASSLEWAPADTQYF,TGTGCCAGCAGCTTAGAATGGGCCCCGGCGGATACGCAGTATTTT
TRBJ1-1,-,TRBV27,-,CASSHLLANTEAFF,TGTGCCAGCAGTCACCTGTTGGCGAACACTGAAGCTTTCTTT
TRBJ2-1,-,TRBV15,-,CATSRGGSSYNEQFF,TGTGCCACCAGCAGAGGTGGGAGCTCCTACAATGAGCAGTTCTTC
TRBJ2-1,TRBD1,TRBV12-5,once,CASGLGQGAYNEQFF,TGTGCTAGTGGTTTGGGACAGGGGGCCTACAATGAGCAGTTCTTC
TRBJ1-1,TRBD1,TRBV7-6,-,CASRSRGQGMNTEAFF,TGTGCCAGCAGGTCCAGGGGGCAAGGGATGAACACTGAAGCTTTCTTT
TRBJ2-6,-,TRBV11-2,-,CASSSHRAGSWGANVLTF,TGTGCCAGCAGCTCCCACAGGGCGGGCTCTTGGGGGGCCAACGTCCTGACTTTC
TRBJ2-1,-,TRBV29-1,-,CSVEPPGSRYNEQFF,TGCAGCGTCGAACCCCCGGGGTCACGATACAATGAGCAGTTCTTC
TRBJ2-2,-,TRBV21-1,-,CASSKGCGQGWGELFF,TGTGCCAGCAGCAAAGGGTGTGGACAGGGATGGGGGGAGCTGTTTTTT
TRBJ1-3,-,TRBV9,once,CASSVGSSGNTIYF,TGTGCCAGCAGCGTAGGGAGCTCTGGAAACACCATATATTTT